This TCR beta chain is drawn from a study of T cell responses to AZD1222 COVID-19 vaccine. At the level of the study: Recipients boosted at about 4 weeks or about 12 weeks are pooled. Study conclusions and caveats: It was only after the peak T cell response that any repertoires were sampled. Elevations in Spike-specific TCR breadth and depth followed administration of two AZD1222 doses. Donors were largely white British and mainly female; clonal diversity was possibly underestimated.

The table came from immunoSEQ multiplex PCR; TCRdb's copy has only in-frame clones and leaves some out. The sample carries 120,000 or so clones, 92% recorded once. V was trimmed by 3 bases and J by 10 bases, leaving 12 bases between them. Germline values: CDR1 LGHDT, CDR2 YNNKEL (reference sequence). CDR3 length: 12 residues. In the case of this clone: The target antigen is unknown.

The sequence came from an adult in good health. The V and J genes are TRBV3-1 (or the pseudogene TRBV3-2) and TRBJ1-1, with a possible D match to TRBD1 (6 bases). This sample comprised peripheral blood, obtained on day 0 of AZD1222 vaccination. The CDR3 spells CASSQGAWGAFF. CDR3 sequence (DNA): TGTGCCAGCAGCCAGGGGGCCTGGGGAGCTTTCTTT.